There are many counts of the clone carrying this T cell receptor beta chain. Unique molecular identifiers were incorporated into the prepared TCRbeta library. From the PCR reads, TCRdb called clonotypes with MiXCR, one entry per CDR3 protein. The profile shows roughly 590,000 distinct CDR3 sequences, roughly 15% of them singletons. This specimen belongs to a study of T-cell reconstitution after alpha-beta-depleted transplantation in children. The CDR3 covers 12 residues. The V and J ends lost 7 bases and 5 bases respectively, with 11 bases between them. Sequenced material: PBMCs from the stem cell graft donor, taken from the stem cell graft. The receptor's source is a human donor who donated a stem cell graft to a child with acute myeloid leukemia. The chain has TRBV12-3 or TRBV12-4 and TRBJ1-1; no clear D. The chain's CDR3 is CASTPRPTEAFF. As DNA, the CDR3 is TGTGCCAGCACCCCACGGCCTACTGAAGCTTTCTTT.